Following are 20 T cell receptor beta chains from one sample sequenced in a study of T cells after yellow fever vaccination. TCRdb re-derived calls from the 5' RACE reads in MiXCR, one entry per CDR3 protein. The repertoire holds a few hundred thousand distinct CDR3 sequences, with more than 8.5% as singletons. Sequenced here: PBMCs, sampled on the day of the first yellow fever vaccination. Receptor source: a man between 18 and 29 years old who received the YFV17D yellow fever vaccine.

The V call is TRBV7-6, the J call TRBJ2-7; TRBD1 aligns across 10 bases. J lost 5 bases, V lost 6 bases, and 4 bases had no gene match. Germline CDR1 is SGHVS and CDR2 is FNYEAQ. The CDR3 sequence is 13 residues long. The CDR3 nucleotides read TGTGCCAGCAGGGGGACAGGGGTTGACGAGCAGTACTTC. Its translation is CASRGTGVDEQYF.

The chain carries TRBV20-1 and TRBJ1-4; D perhaps matches TRBD1 (5 bases). V lost 6 bases and J lost 8, with 13 bases in between. The CDR3 contains 12 residues. CDR1 and CDR2 (germline): DFQATT, SNEGSKA (reference sequence). As DNA, the CDR3 is TGCAGTGCATCCGGGACCCCGGAAAAACTGTTTTTT. Protein sequence: CSASGTPEKLFF.

This clonotype was counted ten times or more. The chain links TRBV7-8 to TRBJ1-3, with a possible D match to TRBD1 (5 bases). V shed 0 bases and J shed 3 bases, with 15 bases lying between them. This CDR3 is built from 17 residues. Looked up from germline, CDR1 is SGHVS and CDR2 is FQNEAQ. CDR3 in DNA: TGTGCCAGCAGCTTAGCGCAGGGCGGGGGTGGTGGAAACACCATATATTTT. This translates into CASSLAQGGGGGNTIYF. The entire variable domain, with the rest obtained from reference TRBV7-8 and TRBJ1-3, is as follows: GAGVSQSPRYKVAKRGQDVALRCDPISGHVSLFWYQQALGQGPEFLTYFQNEAQLDKSGLPSDRFFAERPEGSVSTLKIQRTQQEDSAVYLCASSLAQGGGGGNTIYFGEGSWLTVV.

The V call is TRBV7-2, the J call TRBJ2-2; no firm D call. V was cut by 2 bases and J by 7 bases, with 5 bases left in between. CDR1 and CDR2 from the germline V gene are SGHTA and FQGNSA. The CDR3 consists of 12 residues. Written as DNA, the CDR3 is TGTGCCAGCAGCTTATGGGGCGGGGAGCTGTTTTTT. The encoded protein is CASSLWGGELFF.

This chain joins TRBV11-2 and TRBJ2-3; a weak D match, TRBD1 (5 bases). Per the germline V gene, CDR1 is SGHAT and CDR2 is FQNNGV. Trimming pared 1 base from V and 1 base from J, leaving 24 bases between. The CDR3 totals 20 residues. The CDR3 DNA reads TGTGCCAGCAGCTTAGGACAGACGGCGTCCGACTTTTTCGGCACAGATACGCAGTATTTT. Protein sequence: CASSLGQTASDFFGTDTQYF. The full variable domain, rest sourced from reference TRBV11-2 and TRBJ2-3, is EAGVAQSPRYKIIEKRQSVAFWCNPISGHATLYWYQQILGQGPKLLIQFQNNGVVDDSQLPKDRFSAERLKGVDSTLKIQPAKLEDSAVYLCASSLGQTASDFFGTDTQYFGPGTRLTVL.

This clonotype was seen only a few times. The CDR3: CASSGFRKWGEQFF. CDR3 sequence (DNA): TGTGCCAGCAGCGGCTTTAGGAAATGGGGTGAGCAGTTCTTC. V and J are TRBV9 and TRBJ2-1; D ambiguous. CDR1 and CDR2 (germline): SGDLS, YYNGEE. V lost 3 bases to trimming and J lost 9 bases, with 16 bases between them. The CDR3 consists of 14 residues.

The chain couples TRBV29-1 to TRBJ2-5; 11 bases agree with TRBD1. J lost 4 bases, V lost 6 bases, and 10 bases had no gene match. The germline gives CDR1 SQVTM, CDR2 ANQGSEA. CDR3 length: 15 amino acids. CDR3 residues: CSVTGTGGLRETQYF. CDR3 bases: TGCAGCGTCACCGGGACAGGGGGTTTGAGAGAGACCCAGTACTTC. The full variable domain, its missing parts supplied by reference TRBV29-1 and TRBJ2-5, is SAVISQKPSRDICQRGTSLTIQCQVDSQVTMMFWYRQQPGQSLTLIATANQGSEATYESGFVIDKFPISRPNLTFSTLTVSNMSPEDSSIYLCSVTGTGGLRETQYFGPGTRLLVL.

This sequence joins TRBV9 and TRBJ1-1, with a tentative D call TRBD1 (6 bases). Germline V lookup: CDR1 SGDLS, CDR2 YYNGEE. The CDR3 is 15 residues long. Trimming removed 3 bases from V and 2 bases from J, with 14 bases in between. The chain's CDR3 is CASSARGGINTEAFF. The CDR3 DNA is TGTGCCAGCAGCGCCCGAGGGGGGATAAACACTGAAGCTTTCTTT.

A few counts support this clonotype. The chain uses TRBV5-1 and TRBJ1-5; no firm D call. The CDR3 covers 15 residues. Germline CDR1 is SGHRS and CDR2 is YFSETQ. The V gene lost 0 bases and the J gene lost 7 bases, with 14 bases spanning the gap. CDR3 region: CASSLDSGSGQPQHF. The DNA of the CDR3 is TGCGCCAGCAGCTTGGATTCCGGATCTGGCCAGCCCCAGCATTTT.

This clonotype was recorded once. The chain carries TRBV5-8 and TRBJ2-5, with 7 bases aligning to TRBD1. The V segment lost 0 bases and the J segment 5 bases; nucleotides outside the gene matches: 7. Germline V gives CDR1 SGHTS, CDR2 YDEGEE. This CDR3 is 15 amino acids long. CDR3 amino acids: CASSLEGAARETQYF. CDR3 coding DNA: TGTGCCAGCAGCTTGGAGGGGGCGGCCCGTGAGACCCAGTACTTC.

The chain recombines TRBV7-8 with TRBJ1-5; 8 bases match TRBD1. Germline CDR1 and CDR2: SGHVS and FQNEAQ. V shed 0 bases, J shed 7 bases, and the junction held 8 bases outside the gene matches. CDR3 size: 16 residues. CDR3 region: CASSLARDRMEQPQHF. The DNA for the CDR3 is TGTGCCAGCAGCTTAGCCCGGGACAGGATGGAACAGCCCCAGCATTTT.

This clonotype was counted only a few times. The V and J genes are TRBV24-1 and TRBJ2-1; 12 bases line up with TRBD2. This CDR3 is 16 amino acids long. The trim removed 4 bases at V and 8 bases at J, leaving 8 bases unmatched. CDR1 is KGHDR, CDR2 SFDVKD, per germline. CDR3 sequence: CATSDSSGGARYEQFF. The DNA for the CDR3 is TGTGCCACCAGTGACTCTAGCGGGGGGGCTAGGTATGAGCAGTTCTTC.

The chain combines TRBV7-9 with TRBJ1-2; D ambiguous. This CDR3 region has 15 residues. Trimming took off 4 bases at V and 8 bases at J, with 20 bases between the two ends. Germline CDR1 is SEHNR and CDR2 is FQNEAQ (reference sequence). The CDR3 sequence: CASSSPKPGEIGYTF. For the CDR3, the DNA is TGTGCCAGCAGCTCCCCAAAACCTGGAGAAATAGGCTACACCTTC.

This clonotype has only a few counts. The J gene is TRBJ1-6, the V gene TRBV6-2 or TRBV6-3; 8 nucleotides align to TRBD1. Germline CDR1 and CDR2: MNHEY and SVGEGT. Trimming removed 2 bases from V and 8 bases from J; junction bases left unmatched: 8. The CDR3 length is 16 residues. The CDR3 sequence is CASSYERQGRDSPLHF. The CDR3 DNA reads as TGTGCCAGCAGTTACGAAAGACAGGGGCGAGATTCACCCCTCCACTTT.

The chain uses TRBV29-1 and TRBJ2-1, with no clear D. The V end lost 3 bases, the J end lost 4 bases, and 13 bases lay between the germline ends. This CDR3 is built from 14 residues. Germline lookup yields CDR1 SQVTM and CDR2 ANQGSEA. CDR3 bases: TGCAGCGTTGAGTGGCCTTCGTCATACAATGAGCAGTTCTTC. Its protein product is CSVEWPSSYNEQFF.

The chain couples TRBV6-2 or TRBV6-3 to TRBJ2-7, with D unresolved. Germline values: CDR1 MNHEY, CDR2 SVGEGT. The CDR3 length is 13 residues. V lost 2 bases and J lost 3, with 8 bases in between. DNA of the CDR3: TGTGCCAGCAGTTACAGGTCAGACTACGAGCAGTACTTC. It codes for CASSYRSDYEQYF.

In this sample, this clonotype turned up many times. This chain links TRBV7-9 with TRBJ1-4; no firm D call. The CDR3 extends over 15 amino acids. The V gene lost 4 bases and the J gene lost 5 bases, with 14 bases spanning the gap. Germline loops: CDR1 SEHNR, CDR2 FQNEAQ (reference sequence). Here the CDR3 DNA reads TGTGCCAGCAGCTCTAGGGTGGGATTAAATGAAAAACTGTTTTTT. Encoded protein: CASSSRVGLNEKLFF.

The chain carries TRBV6-1 and TRBJ1-5; D not certain. V was pared by 5 bases and J by 7 bases, with 12 bases between. Germline V gene data show CDR1 as MNHNS and CDR2 as SASEGT. This CDR3 is built from 13 residues. The CDR3 bases are TGTGCCAGCAGTCTCCTGAGGTGGCAGCCCCAGCATTTT. Translation: CASSLLRWQPQHF.

The chain combines TRBV27 with TRBJ1-2; no definite D call. In germline, CDR1 is MNHEY, CDR2 SMNVEV (reference sequence). The CDR3 is 15 residues long. V was cut by 5 bases and J by 4 bases, with 17 bases left in between. For the CDR3, the DNA is TGTGCCAGCAGTCCCTGGACGGGTAAAACCTATGGCTACACCTTC. Protein product: CASSPWTGKTYGYTF.

This clonotype was counted between two and nine times. The chain uses TRBV5-1 and TRBJ2-5, with TRBD1 as a possible D gene (6 bases). This CDR3 is built from 14 residues. Per the germline V gene, CDR1 is SGHRS and CDR2 is YFSETQ. The V gene lost 6 bases and the J gene lost 1 base, with 13 bases spanning the gap. The CDR3 region is CASTTGILQETQYF. The CDR3 coding sequence is TGCGCCAGCACCACAGGGATACTCCAAGAGACCCAGTACTTC.